Shown below are 5 T cell receptor beta chains from a single sample sequenced in a study of metastatic and nonmetastatic thyroid tumors. Each patient went into thyroid surgery without having received any treatment. TCRdb re-called the PCR reads through MiXCR. The table shows approximately 20,000 clones, with 35% to 40% occurring only once. Sequencing was performed on tumor tissue. These receptors were taken from a female donor with papillary thyroid cancer or a benign thyroid nodule (not recorded which). Some clones in this sample may be carry-over from other donors' samples.

The chain couples TRBV11-2 to TRBJ2-7; D perhaps matches TRBD2 (6 bases). V was pared by 2 bases and J by 3 bases, with 17 bases between. CDR3 size: 16 residues. Germline V CDR1 and CDR2: SGHAT, FQNNGV. CDR3 DNA sequence: TGTGCCAGCAGCTTAAGAGGAGGAGGGGATGGCTACGAGCAGTACTTC. As protein: CASSLRGGGDGYEQYF. Looking up the rest from reference TRBV11-2 and TRBJ2-7 gives the full variable domain: EAGVAQSPRYKIIEKRQSVAFWCNPISGHATLYWYQQILGQGPKLLIQFQNNGVVDDSQLPKDRFSAERLKGVDSTLKIQPAKLEDSAVYLCASSLRGGGDGYEQYFGPGTRLTVT.

The chain joins TRBV20-1 to TRBJ1-2; D unclear. V gave up 3 bases and J gave up 6 bases, with 5 bases separating them. CDR3 length equals 10 residues. Germline V gives CDR1 DFQATT, CDR2 SNEGSKA (reference sequence). The CDR3 region is CSASTDGYTF. The CDR3 region has the DNA TGCAGTGCTAGTACAGATGGCTACACCTTC.

The chain uses TRBV12-3 or TRBV12-4 and TRBJ1-2, with no clear D. The V and J ends lost 5 bases and 4 bases respectively, with 20 bases between them. The CDR3 totals 16 residues. The CDR3: CASSPRSRTGIYGYTF. DNA for the CDR3: TGTGCCAGCAGTCCACGATCCCGAACGGGGATCTATGGCTACACCTTC.

CDR3 DNA sequence: TGTGCCAGCTCACTTTTGAACACTGAAGCTTTCTTT. As protein: CASSLLNTEAFF. The rearrangement uses TRBV18 and TRBJ1-1; D gene unclear. Trimming left V 4 bases short and J 0 bases short, with 3 bases between. From germline, CDR1 is KGHSH and CDR2 LQKENI. This CDR3 is 12 amino acids long.

This clone turned up a few times. The chain carries TRBV19 and TRBJ2-1, with 11 bases identical to TRBD2. The germline gives CDR1 LNHDA, CDR2 SQIVND (reference sequence). The CDR3 covers 15 residues. The J segment lost 10 bases and the V segment lost 6 bases, leaving 11 bases of the junction unmatched. The CDR3 reads CASSPSRASGREQFF. Here the CDR3 DNA reads TGTGCCAGTAGCCCTTCCCGGGCTAGCGGGAGGGAGCAGTTCTTC. The entire variable domain, with the rest obtained from reference TRBV19 and TRBJ2-1, is as follows: DGGITQSPKYLFRKEGQNVTLSCEQNLNHDAMYWYRQDPGQGLRLIYYSQIVNDFQKGDIAEGYSVSREKKESFPLTVTSAQKNPTAFYLCASSPSRASGREQFFGPGTRLTVL.